A selection of T cell receptor beta chains follows, all from one sample in a study of T cell repertoires in cytomegalovirus infection. Their antigen targets remain unknown. TCRdb called the reads again in MiXCR, with one record for every CDR3 protein. Found here are under 70,000 distinct CDR3 sequences, around 33% of them singletons; the top ten hold approximately 70%. Sample: PBMCs, sequenced either directly or after in vitro stimulation (not recorded which). The origin of the receptors is a human donor in good health (CMV status not recorded). Some clones in this sample may be carry-over from other donors' samples. Each CDR3 is given with its conserved first and last residue. The D gene is left open where the match is weak. Some rows have no size entry. The others give once, few or many, or a class for an expanded clone.

clone size,D gene,V gene,J gene,CDR3 DNA,CDR3 protein
.,.,TRBV4-2,TRBJ2-5,TGTGCCAGCAGCCAAGGGATCCAGGGCCAAGAGACCCAGTACTTC,CASSQGIQGQETQYF
.,.,TRBV5-5,TRBJ1-1,TGTGCCAGCAGCCGGGGTTTTGGGACCCACTTTCGGTACACTGAAGCTTTCTTT,CASSRGFGTHFRYTEAFF
.,.,TRBV19,TRBJ2-2,TGTGCCAGTAGTATTGCAGCAGACACCGGGGAGCTGTTTTTT,CASSIAADTGELFF
.,TRBD1,TRBV6-1,TRBJ2-1,TGTGCCAGCACCCCGGGACAGGGGTACAATGAGCAGTTCTTC,CASTPGQGYNEQFF
.,.,TRBV5-6,TRBJ2-7,TGTGCCAGCAGCTTGACTCCCTACGAGCAGTACTTC,CASSLTPYEQYF
few,.,TRBV19,TRBJ1-1,TGTGCCAGCCTCCCGGGACACCCGGTAGACACTGAAGCTTTCTTT,CASLPGHPVDTEAFF
.,TRBD2,TRBV12-3/TRBV12-4,TRBJ2-1,TGTGCCAGCAGTTTATTAGAGCGGGGGGTCCGGCACCACAAATACAATGAGCAGTTCTTC,CASSLLERGVRHHKYNEQFF
.,.,TRBV27,TRBJ2-1,TGTGCCAGCAGTTTCAGGGCCGGAGGCTACAATGAGCAGTTCTTC,CASSFRAGGYNEQFF
.,.,TRBV28,TRBJ1-2,TGTGCCAGCAGTAGGACAAGTTATAACTATGGCTACACCTTC,CASSRTSYNYGYTF
.,.,TRBV6-5,TRBJ1-6,TGTGCCAGCAGGTTTACCTCTGGACCGTCCAATTCACCCCTCCACTTT,CASRFTSGPSNSPLHF
.,.,TRBV7-9,TRBJ2-4,TGTGCCAGCATGGGGGTACTAAACATTCAGTACTTC,CASMGVLNIQYF
.,.,TRBV6-1,TRBJ2-3,TGTGCCAGCAGAGTACCCTCTAGCACAGATACGCAGTATTTT,CASRVPSSTDTQYF
once,.,TRBV7-9,TRBJ1-2,TGTGCCAGCAGCTCCGACCGGGACCCAACCCTCCTCAACTATGGCTACACCTTC,CASSSDRDPTLLNYGYTF
.,.,TRBV7-2,TRBJ1-5,TGTGCCAGCAGCCCCTCGGCTGGGGGGGTACGACCCCAGCATTTT,CASSPSAGGVRPQHF
few,.,TRBV19,TRBJ1-4,TGTGCCAGTACGGGGGGGTCCACTAATGAAAAACTGTTTTTT,CASTGGSTNEKLFF